This T cell receptor (beta chain) was retrieved from a study of T cell repertoires in aging, cancer and after chemotherapy. Broader study findings: Compared with age-matched healthy donors, untreated hematological or solid cancer patients showed higher blood TCR clonality.

By sample share, this clonotype is large. Its target is not known. V was clipped by 4 bases and J by 3 bases, with 18 bases between them. CDR3 length: 16 residues. Per germline, CDR1 MNHNS and CDR2 SASEGT. The template was genomic DNA from peripheral blood, not RNA. A mixed TRB-A/B primer pool amplified rearranged TRB by multiplex touch-down PCR. TCRdb re-called the multiplex PCR reads through MiXCR, storing one row per CDR3 protein. The sample lists more than 950 distinct CDR3 sequences; around 25% were seen once. The gene calls are TRBV6-1 and TRBJ1-2, with a weak D call TRBD1 (6 bases). This clonotype was sampled from a human donor with a solid tumor. The specimen sequenced was blood. The CDR3: CASSALGHGRDYGYTF. The CDR3 DNA sequence: TGTGCCAGCAGTGCTTTGGGACACGGTAGAGACTATGGCTACACCTTC.